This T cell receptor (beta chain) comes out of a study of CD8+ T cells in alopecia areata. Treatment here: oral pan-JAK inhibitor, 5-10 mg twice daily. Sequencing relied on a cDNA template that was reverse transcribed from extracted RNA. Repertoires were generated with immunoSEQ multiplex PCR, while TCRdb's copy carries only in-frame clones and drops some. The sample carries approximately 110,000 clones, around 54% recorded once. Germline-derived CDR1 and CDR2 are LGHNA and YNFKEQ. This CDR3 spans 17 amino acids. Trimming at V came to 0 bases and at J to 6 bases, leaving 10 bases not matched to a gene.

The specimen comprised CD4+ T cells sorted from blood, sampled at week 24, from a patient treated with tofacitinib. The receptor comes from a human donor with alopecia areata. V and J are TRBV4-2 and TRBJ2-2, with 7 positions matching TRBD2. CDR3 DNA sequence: TGTGCCAGCAGCCAAGATCTATACCGGGGGGAGTCCGGGGAGCTGTTTTTT. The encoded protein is CASSQDLYRGESGELFF.